The T cell receptor (beta chain) under discussion was sequenced for a study of control samples from healthy donors and cancer patients. V trimming: 3 bases; J trimming: 6 bases; junction bases outside the gene matches: 6. CDR3 size: 15 residues. Germline CDR1 and CDR2: MNHNS and SASEGT. This clone was counted only a few times. Sequencing was performed with immunoSEQ multiplex PCR; in TCRdb, only in-frame clones are kept and a portion is missing. The repertoire includes about 70,000 clones, around 87% of them detected once, and over 2% sits in the top ten. Sequencing was performed on PBMCs. The receptor's source is a woman between 50 and 59 years old with head and neck cancer. The gene calls are TRBV6-1 and TRBJ1-5, with 9 bases that match TRBD1. The CDR3: CASSDRDREAQPQHF. CDR3 bases: TGTGCCAGCAGTGATAGGGACAGGGAGGCTCAGCCCCAGCATTTT.